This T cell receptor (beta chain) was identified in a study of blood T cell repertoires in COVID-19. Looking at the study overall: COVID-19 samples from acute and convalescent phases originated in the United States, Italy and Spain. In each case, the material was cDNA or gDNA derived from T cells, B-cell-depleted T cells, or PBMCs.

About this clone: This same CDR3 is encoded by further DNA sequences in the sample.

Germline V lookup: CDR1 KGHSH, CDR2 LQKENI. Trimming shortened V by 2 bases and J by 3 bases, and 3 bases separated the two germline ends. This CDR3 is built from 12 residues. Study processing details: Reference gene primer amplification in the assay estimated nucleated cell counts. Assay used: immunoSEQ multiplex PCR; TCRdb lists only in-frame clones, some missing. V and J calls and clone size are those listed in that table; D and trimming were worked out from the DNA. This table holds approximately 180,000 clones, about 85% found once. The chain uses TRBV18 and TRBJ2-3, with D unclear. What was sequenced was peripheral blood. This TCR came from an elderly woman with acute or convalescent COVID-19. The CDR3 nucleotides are TGTGCCAGCTCACCATCGACAGATACGCAGTATTTT. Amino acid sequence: CASSPSTDTQYF. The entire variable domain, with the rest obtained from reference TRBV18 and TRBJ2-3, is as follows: NAGVMQNPRHLVRRRGQEARLRCSPMKGHSHVYWYRQLPEEGLKFMVYLQKENIIDESGMPKERFSAEFPKEGPSILRIQQVVRGDSAAYFCASSPSTDTQYFGPGTRLTVL.